This entry is about one TCR beta chain. Antigen unknown. The length of the CDR3 is 13 residues. V gave up 2 bases and J gave up 1 base, with 6 bases separating them. The V gene's germline CDR1 is SQVTM and CDR2 ANQGSEA. The sample comes from a study of siplizumab effects on memory and regulatory T cells. Study-wide points: Among sequences traceable to unstimulated CD4+ memory cells, alloreactive ones were significantly reduced by siplizumab.

Approximately 10^5 TCR templates were measured in each sample. Clones were read by immunoSEQ multiplex PCR, and TCRdb kept only the in-frame ones, dropping some. The sample holds about 56,000 clones, less than 98% seen once. This TCR came from a human donor in good health. V usage is TRBV29-1 and J usage is TRBJ2-1, with D perhaps matching TRBD1 (5 bases). Sequenced: naive CD8+ T cells sorted from blood. The CDR3 DNA reads as TGCAGCGTTGAAAGACAGTCCTACAATGAGCAGTTCTTC. Its translation: CSVERQSYNEQFF.